This TCR beta chain appears in the sequencing data of a study of T cell responses to AZD1222 COVID-19 vaccine. The length of the CDR3 is 18 residues. Overall study findings and caveats: Seropositive status at baseline applied to only a handful of AZD1222 recipients.

TCRdb keeps only in-frame clones here, not all; method: immunoSEQ multiplex PCR. Of 100,000 to 110,000 clones detected, approximately 89% appear once; the ten largest clones hold 4% to 5%. A word on this clone: Its antigen remains unidentified.

The V call is TRBV21-1, the J call TRBJ1-3. TRBV21-1 is marked as a pseudogene. Specimen: peripheral blood, collected on day 0 of MenACWY control vaccination. This receptor was obtained from an adult in good health. CDR3 residues: CASSTGGPGCTVGNTIYF. DNA for the CDR3: TGTGCCAGCAGCACCGGTGGACCTGGGTGTACAGTCGGGAACACCATATATTTT.